The present T cell receptor (beta chain) was sequenced within a study of regulatory T cells in long-lasting Graves disease. General study points: Relative to newly diagnosed Graves' patients, persistent ones had lower TCR diversity. Favored gene segments in persistent disease were TRBV28, TRBJ1-2 and TRBJ2-5.

This CDR3 comprises 12 residues. Trimming took 5 bases from V and 9 from J, leaving 11 bases between them. Per germline, CDR1 LNHDA and CDR2 SQIVND (reference sequence). This sample's time point: persistent/refractory GD, antithyroid drugs over 5 years with positive TRAb. Extracted PBMC RNA gave rise to the TCR library. Graves' disease diagnoses followed American Thyroid Association guidelines. Libraries of TCR beta came from iRepertoire HTBI primers plus Arm-PCR of CDR3 regions. A single record per CDR3 protein comes from TCRdb applying MiXCR to the multiplex PCR reads. The sample yields some 420,000 distinct CDR3 sequences, less than 25% seen once. Worth noting for this clonotype: Its antigen is unknown.

This sequence was found in a female donor with Graves disease. The gene calls are TRBV19 and TRBJ1-5; no clear D gene. The sequences come from peripheral blood mononuclear cells (PBMCs), collected when the disease was refractory, from a patient treated with antithyroid drugs. The CDR3 spells CASSGNTGPQHF. CDR3 nucleotides: TGTGCCAGTAGTGGCAATACGGGGCCCCAGCATTTT.